This T cell receptor beta chain was observed in a study of blood T cell dynamics during melanoma immunotherapy. This CDR3 is 16 amino acids long. Germline assignment: CDR1 KGHSH and CDR2 LQKENI. The V end was cut by 2 bases, the J end by 0 bases, with 13 bases between. Time point described: pre-treatment baseline. Blood was drawn before treatment and at week 3 after checkpoint blockade. TCRdb's table, derived via immunoSEQ multiplex PCR, lists solely in-frame clones and lacks some. The table records 9,700 or so clones, approximately 90% of them present only once. This material consisted of blood, taken from a patient treated with checkpoint blockade. This chain joins TRBV18 and TRBJ1-1; no clear D gene. The sequence derives from a human donor with melanoma. CDR3 protein: CASSPIAAGMNTEAFF. CDR3 sequence (DNA): TGTGCCAGCTCACCAATTGCGGCGGGGATGAACACTGAAGCTTTCTTT.